One and the same sample provided the 22 T cell receptor beta chains below, sequenced in a study of shared clonotypes between healthy human individuals (dated by TCRdb to 2018 to 2021). The receptor library was made with the immunoSEQ multiplex PCR assay. In its TCRdb copy, this immuneACCESS table keeps in-frame sequences only and misses some clones. Where compared with another copy, unresolved V genes explain less than half of these, and the others have no known cause. The sample table shows some 2,100,000 clones, and approximately 95% are seen once. The top ten clonotypes cover roughly 0.13% of the sample. Material: naive CD4+ T cells sorted from blood. The sample's cell subset or site label, decoded: CD45RA+ positively selected. These receptors all come from a man aged 18 to 30 in good health.

The chain is built from TRBV15 and TRBJ2-1; the D gene is possibly TRBD1 (5 bases). Trimming removed 2 bases from V and 11 bases from J, with 13 bases in between. CDR1 and CDR2 from the germline V gene are LNHNV and YYDKDF (reference sequence). This CDR3 contains 13 residues. The CDR3 DNA reads TGTGCCACCAGCAGACCCTTTGGGGCTAAGCAGTTCTTC. As protein: CATSRPFGAKQFF.

V usage is TRBV7-2 and J usage is TRBJ1-2; D uncertain. The CDR3 loop spans 15 amino acids. The V gene's germline CDR1 is SGHTA and CDR2 FQGNSA. V dropped 4 bases and J dropped 7 bases, with 19 bases sitting between them. The CDR3: CASSSSAPPVRGYTF. Written as DNA, the CDR3 is TGTGCCAGCAGCTCAAGCGCCCCACCTGTACGTGGCTACACCTTC.

V is TRBV5-4 and J is TRBJ2-3; 7 positions agree with TRBD1. Trimming removed 4 bases from V and 4 bases from J; junction bases left unmatched: 6. Germline V CDR1 and CDR2: SGHNT, YYREEE (reference sequence). This CDR3 region has 14 residues. For the CDR3, the DNA is TGTGCCAGCAGCGTAACAGGGGCGTCAGATACGCAGTATTTT. Translated: CASSVTGASDTQYF.

This chain connects TRBV5-4 to TRBJ2-7; 9 bases line up with TRBD1. Trimming took 4 bases from V and 3 from J; bases not matched to a gene: 8. This CDR3 region has 15 residues. The V gene's germline CDR1 is SGHNT and CDR2 YYREEE (reference sequence). This chain's CDR3 is CASSRPGQGIYEQYF. CDR3 DNA sequence: TGTGCCAGCAGCCGACCGGGACAGGGAATCTACGAGCAGTACTTC.

Worth noting for this clone: The sample carries other DNA sequences with the same CDR3. J is TRBJ1-1 and V is TRBV19, with TRBD1 as a possible D gene (5 bases). Trimming cost V 3 bases and J 1 base, with 15 bases left between them. The CDR3 sequence is 16 residues long. Germline-derived CDR1 and CDR2 are LNHDA and SQIVND (reference sequence). CDR3 in amino acids: CASSIPPGTGNTEAFF. As DNA, the CDR3 is TGTGCCAGTAGTATTCCACCGGGGACCGGGAACACTGAAGCTTTCTTT.

This chain uses TRBV5-1 with TRBJ1-1; D remains unclear. Germline V lookup: CDR1 SGHRS, CDR2 YFSETQ. The germline V and J ends were trimmed by 0 bases and 11 bases, with 11 bases remaining between them. This CDR3 is built from 12 residues. The CDR3 spells CASSLGRTMAFF. Here the CDR3 DNA reads TGCGCCAGCAGCTTGGGGCGCACTATGGCTTTCTTT.

V and J are TRBV9 and TRBJ2-7; perhaps TRBD2 as D (6 bases). This CDR3 spans 15 amino acids. Looked up from germline, CDR1 is SGDLS and CDR2 is YYNGEE. V was shortened by 3 bases and J by 5 bases, with 18 bases between the two germline ends. The CDR3 is CASSADGQGGNEQYF. CDR3 DNA: TGTGCCAGCAGCGCCGACGGGCAGGGCGGGAACGAGCAGTACTTC.

This sequence joins TRBV7-9 and TRBJ1-1, with 8 bases fitting TRBD1. CDR1 and CDR2 from the germline V gene are SEHNR and FQNEAQ (reference sequence). This CDR3 region has 16 residues. V lost 5 bases and J lost 4; bases outside the gene matches: 12. In DNA, the CDR3 is TGTGCCAGCAGCCCAAGAGGCAGGGGGCGAGGCACTGAAGCTTTCTTT. This translates into CASSPRGRGRGTEAFF.

In the case of this clone: Other DNA sequences in the same sample also yield this CDR3. The rearrangement joins TRBV5-4 to TRBJ2-5; 15 bases line up with TRBD2. The CDR3 runs 16 residues. Trimming took 4 bases from V and 2 from J; bases not matched to a gene: 3. Germline CDR1 is SGHNT and CDR2 is YYREEE (reference sequence). The CDR3 nucleotides are TGTGCCAGCAGCCCCGGACTAGCGGGAGGGCAAGAGACCCAGTACTTC. Translating gives CASSPGLAGGQETQYF. Combining the CDR3 with reference TRBV5-4 and TRBJ2-5 gives the whole variable domain ETGVTQSPTHLIKTRGQQVTLRCSSQSGHNTVSWYQQALGQGPQFIFQYYREEENGRGNFPPRFSGLQFPNYSSELNVNALELDDSALYLCASSPGLAGGQETQYFGPGTRLLVL.

The J gene is TRBJ1-5, the V gene TRBV5-8; 10 bases align to TRBD1. Per the germline V gene, CDR1 is SGHTS and CDR2 is YDEGEE. The CDR3 spans 16 residues. V gave up 4 bases and J gave up 3 bases; unmatched junction bases: 7. The CDR3 protein is CASSTGTGVLNQPQHF. In DNA form, the CDR3 reads TGTGCCAGCAGCACCGGGACAGGGGTCCTCAATCAGCCCCAGCATTTT. Full variable domain (rest looked up from reference TRBV5-8 and TRBJ1-5): EAGVTQSPTHLIKTRGQQATLRCSPISGHTSVYWYQQALGLGLQFLLWYDEGEERNRGNFPPRFSGRQFPNYSSELNVNALELEDSALYLCASSTGTGVLNQPQHFGDGTRLSIL.

The chain links TRBV7-2 to TRBJ2-2; D remains ambiguous. Germline CDR1 and CDR2: SGHTA and FQGNSA. Trimming removed 3 bases from V and 7 bases from J, with 9 bases in between. This CDR3 has 13 amino acids. Here the CDR3 reads CASSFQGIGELFF. DNA for the CDR3: TGTGCCAGCAGCTTTCAAGGTATCGGGGAGCTGTTTTTT.

Concerning this clone: In the same sample, other DNA sequences code for this CDR3. The chain has TRBV5-8 and TRBJ2-7; 13 bases line up with TRBD2. The CDR3 covers 15 residues. V lost 4 bases and J lost 4; bases outside the gene matches: 5. Germline V gives CDR1 SGHTS, CDR2 YDEGEE. CDR3: CASSLGLAGSYEQYF. CDR3 bases: TGTGCCAGCAGCCTGGGACTAGCGGGAAGTTACGAGCAGTACTTC. Full variable domain (outside the CDR3, taken from reference TRBV5-8 and TRBJ2-7): EAGVTQSPTHLIKTRGQQATLRCSPISGHTSVYWYQQALGLGLQFLLWYDEGEERNRGNFPPRFSGRQFPNYSSELNVNALELEDSALYLCASSLGLAGSYEQYFGPGTRLTVT.

J is TRBJ2-2 and V is TRBV5-6, with 8 nucleotides matching TRBD2. This CDR3 has 15 residues. J was trimmed by 5 bases and V by 0 bases; bases with no gene match: 3. Germline assignment: CDR1 SGHDT and CDR2 YYEEEE. This chain's CDR3 is CASSLGTSSTGELFF. The CDR3 DNA reads as TGTGCCAGCAGCTTGGGGACTAGCTCTACCGGGGAGCTGTTTTTT. The variable domain in full, completed from reference TRBV5-6 and TRBJ2-2, reads DAGVTQSPTHLIKTRGQQVTLRCSPKSGHDTVSWYQQALGQGPQFIFQYYEEEERQRGNFPDRFSGHQFPNYSSELNVNALLLGDSALYLCASSLGTSSTGELFFGEGSRLTVL.

The rearrangement uses TRBV6-5 and TRBJ2-1, with D unclear. Per the germline V gene, CDR1 is MNHEY and CDR2 is SVGAGI. Between the trimmed V and J ends, which lost 4 bases and 4 bases, there was a span of 14 bases. The CDR3 has 15 residues. The chain's CDR3 is CASSSTPTLYNEQFF. In nucleotides, the CDR3 is TGTGCCAGCAGTTCCACACCGACCCTTTACAATGAGCAGTTCTTC.

The V and J genes are TRBV14 and TRBJ1-2; D may be TRBD1 (5 bases). The germline V gene encodes CDR1 SGHDN and CDR2 FVKESK. The germline V and J ends were trimmed by 3 bases and 6 bases, with 11 bases remaining between them. The CDR3 runs to 13 residues. CDR3 protein: CASSHRGVDGYTF. The CDR3 DNA is TGTGCCAGCAGCCATCGGGGGGTTGATGGCTACACCTTC.

The chain uses TRBV10-2 and TRBJ1-5, with D maybe TRBD1 (5 bases). The CDR3 has 14 residues. Germline V gives CDR1 WSHSY, CDR2 SAAADI. The V end was cut by 1 base, the J end by 3 bases, with 7 bases between. The DNA of the CDR3 is TGCGCCAGCAGTGAGTGGGGACTCAATCAGCCCCAGCATTTT. Amino acids: CASSEWGLNQPQHF.

The chain combines TRBV5-4 with TRBJ2-5; D is perhaps TRBD1 or TRBD2 (5 bases each). CDR1 SGHNT and CDR2 YYREEE come from the germline V gene (reference sequence). Deletions cut 0 bases from V and 2 bases from J, with 11 bases between. The CDR3 sequence is 15 residues long. The CDR3 DNA reads TGTGCCAGCAGCTTGGATGGGACCAATCAAGAGACCCAGTACTTC. This codes for CASSLDGTNQETQYF.

A single count supports this clone. The V and J genes are TRBV7-9 and TRBJ1-2; D is ambiguous. This CDR3 contains 15 residues. From germline, CDR1 is SEHNR and CDR2 FQNEAQ (reference sequence). V was trimmed by 1 base and J by 2 bases, leaving 11 bases between them. CDR3 in DNA: TGTGCCAGCAGCTTAGGTGTAAGAGGGAACTATGGCTACACCTTC. Translation: CASSLGVRGNYGYTF. The complete variable domain, with remaining parts taken from reference TRBV7-9 and TRBJ1-2, reads DTGVSQNPRHKITKRGQNVTFRCDPISEHNRLYWYRQTLGQGPEFLTYFQNEAQLEKSRLLSDRFSAERPKGSFSTLEIQRTEQGDSAMYLCASSLGVRGNYGYTFGSGTRLTVV.

The chain is built from TRBV18 and TRBJ2-1, with 10 bases lining up with TRBD2. This CDR3 is built from 17 residues. Germline V gene lookup returns CDR1 KGHSH and CDR2 LQKENI. The V segment lost 3 bases and the J segment 8 bases; nucleotides outside the gene matches: 13. CDR3 loop: CASSPPLLGLATDEQFF. CDR3 bases: TGTGCCAGCTCACCCCCTCTGTTGGGACTAGCGACTGATGAGCAGTTCTTC.

The chain has TRBV28 and TRBJ2-3, with a possible D match to TRBD2 (5 bases). CDR3 length: 15 amino acids. Germline values: CDR1 MDHEN, CDR2 SYDVKM. V was shortened by 5 bases and J by 1 base, with 13 bases between the two germline ends. In nucleotides, the CDR3 is TGTGCCAGCAGTCCACGAACAGCGGGCACAGATACGCAGTATTTT. It translates to CASSPRTAGTDTQYF.

This chain connects TRBV4-1 to TRBJ1-2, with 10 bases lining up with TRBD1. Germline V gene lookup returns CDR1 MGHRA and CDR2 YSYEKL. V trimming: 4 bases; J trimming: 1 base; junction bases outside the gene matches: 3. This CDR3 spans 15 amino acids. CDR3 coding DNA: TGCGCCAGCAGCCCAGGGACAGGGGTTAACTATGGCTACACCTTC. Protein: CASSPGTGVNYGYTF.

The V call is TRBV11-2, the J call TRBJ2-2, with 9 bases fitting TRBD1. The CDR3 spans 16 residues. CDR1 SGHAT and CDR2 FQNNGV come from the germline V gene. V trimming: 0 bases; J trimming: 6 bases; junction bases outside the gene matches: 5. In nucleotides, the CDR3 is TGTGCCAGCAGCTTAGATACAGGGGGCCTTTCCGGGGAGCTGTTTTTT. It translates to CASSLDTGGLSGELFF.